This note documents a single TCR beta chain sequence. What it recognizes is unknown. Unrecorded immune exposure was likely among donors, who were nominally healthy when sampled. The entry originates in a study of cytomegalovirus exposure and HLA in healthy donors. Study-wide results and limits: TCR association rates varied by HLA locus in a later analysis, with DRB1 highest and HLA-C lowest. In an earlier analysis, in 620 or so donors, most V segments appeared productive either ~87% or ~30% of the time.

The PCR used 60 Vbeta and 13 Jbeta primers. The protocol was immunoSEQ multiplex PCR, while the TCRdb copy is restricted to in-frame clones and leaves out a portion. The table includes 150,000 to 200,000 clones, around 75% detected once. Germline values: CDR1 LGHNA, CDR2 YSLEER. The CDR3 totals 15 residues. J gave up 3 bases and V 4 bases, and 3 bases lay outside the gene matches. This chain links TRBV4-3 with TRBJ2-2; 9 nucleotides agree with TRBD1. Sample: PBMCs. The source of this sequence is a woman aged 50 to 60 in good health and CMV-seronegative. CDR3 amino acids: CASSRDRVYTGELFF. The CDR3 nucleotides are TGCGCCAGCAGCCGGGACAGGGTGTACACCGGGGAGCTGTTTTTT.